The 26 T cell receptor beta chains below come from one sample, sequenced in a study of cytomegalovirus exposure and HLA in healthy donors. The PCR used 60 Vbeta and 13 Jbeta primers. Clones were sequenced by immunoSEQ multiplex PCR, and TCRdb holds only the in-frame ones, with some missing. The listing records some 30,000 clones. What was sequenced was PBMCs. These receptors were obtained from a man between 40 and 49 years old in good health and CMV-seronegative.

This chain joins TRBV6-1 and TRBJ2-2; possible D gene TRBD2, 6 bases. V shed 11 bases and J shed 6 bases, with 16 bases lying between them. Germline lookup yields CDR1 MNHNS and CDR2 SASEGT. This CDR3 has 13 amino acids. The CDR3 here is CAGRLVASGELFF. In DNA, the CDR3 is TGTGCCGGAAGACTAGTGGCATCCGGGGAGCTGTTTTTT.

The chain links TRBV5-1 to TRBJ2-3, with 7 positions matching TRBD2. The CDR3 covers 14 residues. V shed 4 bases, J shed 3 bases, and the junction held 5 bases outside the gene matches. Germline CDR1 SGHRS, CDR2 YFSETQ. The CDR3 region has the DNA TGCGCCAGCAGCCCGGGGACTATAACAGATACGCAGTATTTT. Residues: CASSPGTITDTQYF.

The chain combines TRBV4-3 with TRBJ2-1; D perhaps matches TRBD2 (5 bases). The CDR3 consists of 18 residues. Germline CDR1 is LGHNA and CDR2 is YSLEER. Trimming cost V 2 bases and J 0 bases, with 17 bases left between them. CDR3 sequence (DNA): TGCGCCAGCAGCCAAAACCCAGAGCGGCAAAGCTCCTACAATGAGCAGTTCTTC. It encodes CASSQNPERQSSYNEQFF.

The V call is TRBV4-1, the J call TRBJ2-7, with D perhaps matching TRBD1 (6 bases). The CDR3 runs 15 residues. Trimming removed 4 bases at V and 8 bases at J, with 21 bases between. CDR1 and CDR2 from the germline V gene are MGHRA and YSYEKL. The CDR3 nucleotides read TGCGCCAGCAGCCTTCGGACAGCAAGGCCGGGGCAGCAGTACTTC. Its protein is CASSLRTARPGQQYF.

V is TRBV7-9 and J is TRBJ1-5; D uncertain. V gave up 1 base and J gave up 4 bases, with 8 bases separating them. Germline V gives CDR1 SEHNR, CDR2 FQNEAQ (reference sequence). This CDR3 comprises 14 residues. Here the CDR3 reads CASSLERSNQPQHF. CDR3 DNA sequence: TGTGCCAGCAGCTTAGAGCGCAGTAATCAGCCCCAGCATTTT.

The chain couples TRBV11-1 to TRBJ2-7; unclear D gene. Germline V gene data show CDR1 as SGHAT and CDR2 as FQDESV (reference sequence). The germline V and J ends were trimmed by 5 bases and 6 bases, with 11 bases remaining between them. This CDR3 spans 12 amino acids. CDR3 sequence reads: CASSASLGEQYF. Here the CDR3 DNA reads TGTGCCAGCAGCGCTTCTCTCGGCGAGCAGTACTTC. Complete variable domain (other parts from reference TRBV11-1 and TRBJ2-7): EAEVAQSPRYKITEKSQAVAFWCDPISGHATLYWYRQILGQGPELLVQFQDESVVDDSQLPKDRFSAERLKGVDSTLKIQPAELGDSAMYLCASSASLGEQYFGPGTRLTVT.

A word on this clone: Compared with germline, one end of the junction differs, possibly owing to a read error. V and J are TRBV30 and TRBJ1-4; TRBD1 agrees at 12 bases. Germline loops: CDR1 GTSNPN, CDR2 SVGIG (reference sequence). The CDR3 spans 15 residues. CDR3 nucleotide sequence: TGTGCCGGGAGTGTACCGGGACAGGGGGCTGAAAAACTGTTTTTT. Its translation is CAGSVPGQGAEKLFF.

CDR3 DNA: TGTGCCAGCAGCTCGGGACTAGCGGGATTCTACAATGAGCAGTTCTTC. Residues: CASSSGLAGFYNEQFF. This chain links TRBV7-9 with TRBJ2-1; TRBD2 aligns across 13 bases. Germline V gene sequence: CDR1 SEHNR, CDR2 FQNEAQ (reference sequence). Germline trimming cut 4 bases from V and 3 bases from J; bases unmatched to any gene: 3. The length of the CDR3 is 16 residues.

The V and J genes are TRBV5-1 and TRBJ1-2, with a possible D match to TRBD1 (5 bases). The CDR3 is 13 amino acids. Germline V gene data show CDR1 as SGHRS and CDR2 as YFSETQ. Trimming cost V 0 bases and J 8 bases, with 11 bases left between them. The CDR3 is CASSLGQSPGYTF. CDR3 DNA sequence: TGCGCCAGCAGCTTGGGACAGAGCCCGGGCTACACCTTC. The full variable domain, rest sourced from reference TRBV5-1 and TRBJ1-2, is KAGVTQTPRYLIKTRGQQVTLSCSPISGHRSVSWYQQTPGQGLQFLFEYFSETQRNKGNFPGRFSGRQFSNSRSEMNVSTLELGDSALYLCASSLGQSPGYTFGSGTRLTVV.

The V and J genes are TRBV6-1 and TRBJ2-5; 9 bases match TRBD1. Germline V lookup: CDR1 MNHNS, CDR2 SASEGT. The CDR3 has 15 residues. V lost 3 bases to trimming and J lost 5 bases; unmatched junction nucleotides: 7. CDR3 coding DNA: TGTGCCAGCAGTGACAACAGGGGGCTTTTTGAGACCCAGTACTTC. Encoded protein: CASSDNRGLFETQYF.

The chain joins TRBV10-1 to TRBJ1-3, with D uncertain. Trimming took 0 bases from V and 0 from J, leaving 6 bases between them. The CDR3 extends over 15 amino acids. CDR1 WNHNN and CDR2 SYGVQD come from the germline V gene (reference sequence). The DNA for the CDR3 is TGCGCCAGCAGTGAGTCCGGAGCCTCTGGAAACACCATATATTTT. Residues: CASSESGASGNTIYF.

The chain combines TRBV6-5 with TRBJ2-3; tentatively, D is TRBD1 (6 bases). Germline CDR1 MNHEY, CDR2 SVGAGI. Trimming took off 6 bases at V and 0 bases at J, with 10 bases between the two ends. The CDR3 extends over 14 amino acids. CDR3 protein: CASRSQGSTDTQYF. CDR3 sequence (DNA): TGTGCCAGCAGATCCCAGGGGAGCACAGATACGCAGTATTTT.

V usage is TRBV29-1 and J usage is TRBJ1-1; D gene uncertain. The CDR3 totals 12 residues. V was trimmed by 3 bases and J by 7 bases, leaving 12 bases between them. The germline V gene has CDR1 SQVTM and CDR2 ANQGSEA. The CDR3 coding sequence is TGCAGCGTTGACAACGCGGGGATTGAAGCTTTCTTT. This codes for CSVDNAGIEAFF.

CDR3 nucleotide sequence: TGTGCCAGCAGTTTAGACAGGGGAAGCACAGATACGCAGTATTTT. This sequence encodes CASSLDRGSTDTQYF. The chain is built from TRBV28 and TRBJ2-3; 8 bases agree with TRBD1. This CDR3 comprises 15 residues. With V trimmed by 2 bases and J by 0 bases, 1 base remained unmatched. Germline V gene lookup returns CDR1 MDHEN and CDR2 SYDVKM.

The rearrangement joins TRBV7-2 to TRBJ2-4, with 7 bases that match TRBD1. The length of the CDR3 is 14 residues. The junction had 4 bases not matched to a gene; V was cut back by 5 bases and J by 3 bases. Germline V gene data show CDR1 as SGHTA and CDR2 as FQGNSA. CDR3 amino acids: CASSLTGDKNIQYF. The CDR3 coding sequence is TGTGCCAGCAGCCTCACAGGGGACAAAAACATTCAGTACTTC.

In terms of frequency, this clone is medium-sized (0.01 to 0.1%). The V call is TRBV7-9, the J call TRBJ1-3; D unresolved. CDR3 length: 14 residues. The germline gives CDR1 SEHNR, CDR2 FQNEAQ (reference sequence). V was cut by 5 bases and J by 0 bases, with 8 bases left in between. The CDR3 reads CASSQARSGNTIYF. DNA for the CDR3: TGTGCCAGCAGCCAAGCACGCTCTGGAAACACCATATATTTT.

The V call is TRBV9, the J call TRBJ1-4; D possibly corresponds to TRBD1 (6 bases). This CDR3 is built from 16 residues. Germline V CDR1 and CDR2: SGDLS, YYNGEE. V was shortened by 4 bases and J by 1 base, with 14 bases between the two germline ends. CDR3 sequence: CASSSQSGVTNEKLFF. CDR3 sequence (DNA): TGTGCCAGCAGCTCCCAATCAGGGGTAACTAATGAAAAACTGTTTTTT.

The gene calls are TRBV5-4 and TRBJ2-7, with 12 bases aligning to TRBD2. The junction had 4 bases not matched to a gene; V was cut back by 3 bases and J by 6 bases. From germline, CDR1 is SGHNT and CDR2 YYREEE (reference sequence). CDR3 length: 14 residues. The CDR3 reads CASSSSGRAPEQYF. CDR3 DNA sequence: TGTGCCAGCAGCTCTAGCGGGAGGGCCCCCGAGCAGTACTTC. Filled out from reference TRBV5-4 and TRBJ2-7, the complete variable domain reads ETGVTQSPTHLIKTRGQQVTLRCSSQSGHNTVSWYQQALGQGPQFIFQYYREEENGRGNFPPRFSGLQFPNYSSELNVNALELDDSALYLCASSSSGRAPEQYFGPGTRLTVT.

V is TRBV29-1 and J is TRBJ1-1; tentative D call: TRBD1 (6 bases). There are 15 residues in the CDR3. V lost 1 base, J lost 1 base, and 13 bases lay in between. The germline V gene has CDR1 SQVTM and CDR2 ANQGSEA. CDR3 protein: CSVEGSGGANTEAFF. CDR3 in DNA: TGCAGCGTTGAAGGGAGTGGGGGCGCGAACACTGAAGCTTTCTTT.

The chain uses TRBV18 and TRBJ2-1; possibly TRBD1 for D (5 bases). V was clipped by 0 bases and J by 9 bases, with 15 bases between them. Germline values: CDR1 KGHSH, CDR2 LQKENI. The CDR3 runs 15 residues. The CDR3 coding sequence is TGTGCCAGCTCACCACCGTCCGTGGGGCTCGGTGAGCAGTTCTTC. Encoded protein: CASSPPSVGLGEQFF.

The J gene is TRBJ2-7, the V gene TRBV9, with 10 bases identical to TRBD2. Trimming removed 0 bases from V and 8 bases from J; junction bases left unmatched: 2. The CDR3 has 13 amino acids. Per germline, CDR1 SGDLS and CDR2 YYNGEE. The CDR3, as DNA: TGTGCCAGCAGCGTAGGGGGACTAGCGAAGCAGTACTTC. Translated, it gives CASSVGGLAKQYF.

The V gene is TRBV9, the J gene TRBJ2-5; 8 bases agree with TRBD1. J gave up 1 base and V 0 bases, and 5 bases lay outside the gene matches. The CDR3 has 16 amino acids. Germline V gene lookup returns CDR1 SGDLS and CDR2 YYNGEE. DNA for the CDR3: TGTGCCAGCAGCGTAGATTCAGGGGGCTTCCAAGAGACCCAGTACTTC. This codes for CASSVDSGGFQETQYF.

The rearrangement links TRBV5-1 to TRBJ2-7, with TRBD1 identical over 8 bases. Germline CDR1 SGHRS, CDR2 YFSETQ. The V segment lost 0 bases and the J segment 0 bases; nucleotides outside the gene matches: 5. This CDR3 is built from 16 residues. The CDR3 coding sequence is TGCGCCAGCAGCTTGGCACGGACAGGGAGCTCCTACGAGCAGTACTTC. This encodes CASSLARTGSSYEQYF. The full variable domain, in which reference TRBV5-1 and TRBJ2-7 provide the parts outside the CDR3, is KAGVTQTPRYLIKTRGQQVTLSCSPISGHRSVSWYQQTPGQGLQFLFEYFSETQRNKGNFPGRFSGRQFSNSRSEMNVSTLELGDSALYLCASSLARTGSSYEQYFGPGTRLTVT.

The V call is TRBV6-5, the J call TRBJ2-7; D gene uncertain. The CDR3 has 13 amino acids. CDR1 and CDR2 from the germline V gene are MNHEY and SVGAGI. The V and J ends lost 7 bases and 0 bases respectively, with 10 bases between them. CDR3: CASTRPGSYEQYF. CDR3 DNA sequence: TGTGCCAGCACTCGACCGGGCTCCTACGAGCAGTACTTC.

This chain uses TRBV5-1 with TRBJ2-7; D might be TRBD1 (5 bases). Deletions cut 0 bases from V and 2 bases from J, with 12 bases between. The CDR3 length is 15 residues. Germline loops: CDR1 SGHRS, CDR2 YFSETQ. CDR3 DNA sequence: TGCGCCAGCAGCTTGGAGGGGAAACCTACCTACGAGCAGTACTTC. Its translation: CASSLEGKPTYEQYF.

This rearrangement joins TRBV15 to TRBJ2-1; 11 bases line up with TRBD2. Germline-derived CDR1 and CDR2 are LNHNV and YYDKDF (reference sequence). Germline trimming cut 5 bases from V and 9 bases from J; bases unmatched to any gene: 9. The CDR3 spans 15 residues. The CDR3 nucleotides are TGTGCCACCAGCTTTCTAGCGGGAGGTTCAAGTGAGCAGTTCTTC. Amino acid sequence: CATSFLAGGSSEQFF.